The rows below give T cell receptor beta chains drawn from one sample of a study of OX40 agonist ivuxolimab in advanced cancers. Using immunoSEQ multiplex PCR, the repertoire was profiled, and TCRdb retains in-frame clones only, with some absent. Among roughly 72,000 clones listed, 90% to 95% were seen once. Sequences were derived from CD4+ or CD8+ T cells sorted from blood, sampled in a trial of the OX40 agonist ivuxolimab. The receptors come from an adult with an advanced solid tumor such as melanoma, head and neck, liver or kidney cancer. Each CDR3 is given with its conserved first and last residue. A D gene is named only where the DNA matches it firmly. Rows give clone size only sometimes, using once, few, many, or a class for an expanded clone.

v_call: TRBV5-1
j_call: TRBJ2-7
d_call: TRBD2
clone_size: .
cdr3_nt: TGCGCCAGCAGCTTAGCCCTAGCGGACGAGCAGTACTTC
cdr3_aa: CASSLALADEQYF

v_call: TRBV4-1
j_call: TRBJ1-3
d_call: .
clone_size: .
cdr3_nt: TGCGCCAGCAGCCAAGATCCCTTCGGGGTAGACACCATATATTTT
cdr3_aa: CASSQDPFGVDTIYF

v_call: TRBV4-1
j_call: TRBJ2-7
d_call: TRBD1
clone_size: .
cdr3_nt: TGCGCCAGCAGCCAAGTGCCCGGACAGGCCTCCTACGAGCAGTACTTC
cdr3_aa: CASSQVPGQASYEQYF

v_call: TRBV19
j_call: TRBJ2-3
d_call: TRBD2
clone_size: .
cdr3_nt: TGTGCCAGTGGCTCCTTAATGGGAGCGGGGTACTTGTCAGATACGCAGTATTTT
cdr3_aa: CASGSLMGAGYLSDTQYF

v_call: TRBV27
j_call: TRBJ2-7
d_call: TRBD2
clone_size: .
cdr3_nt: TGTGCCAGCAGTTACATACCCGGACTAGCGGGCCAGTACGAGCAGTACTTC
cdr3_aa: CASSYIPGLAGQYEQYF

v_call: TRBV28
j_call: TRBJ2-5
d_call: TRBD2
clone_size: .
cdr3_nt: TGTGCCAGCAGTTTACGGGGACTAGCGGGAGAGACCCAGTACTTC
cdr3_aa: CASSLRGLAGETQYF

v_call: TRBV9
j_call: TRBJ2-1
d_call: TRBD2
clone_size: .
cdr3_nt: TGTGCCAGCAGCGTAGCGGGGGGAGTATACAATGAGCAGTTCTTC
cdr3_aa: CASSVAGGVYNEQFF

v_call: TRBV6-5
j_call: TRBJ2-3
d_call: TRBD2
clone_size: once
cdr3_nt: TGTGCCAGCAGTTACTCGACAGCGGGGGTCGATACGCAGTATTTT
cdr3_aa: CASSYSTAGVDTQYF

v_call: TRBV10-2
j_call: TRBJ1-6
d_call: .
clone_size: .
cdr3_nt: TGCGCCAGCAGTGAGTCGATTTACAGGGAAGGCTCCTATAATTCACCCCTCCACTTT
cdr3_aa: CASSESIYREGSYNSPLHF

v_call: TRBV27
j_call: TRBJ1-5
d_call: TRBD1
clone_size: .
cdr3_nt: TGTGCCAGCAGTTTGGGGACAGTCAATCAGCCCCAGCATTTT
cdr3_aa: CASSLGTVNQPQHF

v_call: TRBV4-3
j_call: TRBJ2-1
d_call: TRBD2
clone_size: .
cdr3_nt: TGCGCCAGCAGCCCGACTAGCGGGAGGGCCCTCCCCTACAATGAGCAGTTCTTC
cdr3_aa: CASSPTSGRALPYNEQFF

v_call: TRBV4-3
j_call: TRBJ2-1
d_call: TRBD1
clone_size: .
cdr3_nt: TGCGCCAGCAGCCGGGGACAGGGGGTGAACTCCTACAATGAGCAGTTCTTC
cdr3_aa: CASSRGQGVNSYNEQFF

v_call: TRBV7-8
j_call: TRBJ1-5
d_call: TRBD1
clone_size: .
cdr3_nt: TGTGCCAGCAGCCCCGGGACAGGGGGCAATCAGCCCCAGCATTTT
cdr3_aa: CASSPGTGGNQPQHF

v_call: TRBV23-1
j_call: TRBJ1-1
d_call: .
clone_size: .
cdr3_nt: TGCGCCAGCAGTCACCCCAGTTGGGGGTGGTCGAACACTGAAGCTTTCTTT
cdr3_aa: CASSHPSWGWSNTEAFF

v_call: TRBV7-9
j_call: TRBJ1-1
d_call: .
clone_size: .
cdr3_nt: TGTGCCAGCAGCTTAGGGGCCGAACCTGAAGCTTTCTTT
cdr3_aa: CASSLGAEPEAFF

v_call: TRBV4-1
j_call: TRBJ2-1
d_call: TRBD2
clone_size: .
cdr3_nt: TGCGCCAGCAGCCCCCACGGAGGGACTAAAATCCCCTATAATGAGCAGTTCTTC
cdr3_aa: CASSPHGGTKIPYNEQFF

v_call: TRBV7-8
j_call: TRBJ2-7
d_call: TRBD2
clone_size: .
cdr3_nt: TGTGCCAGCACCACACAGACTAGCGGGTTCTCCTACGAGCAGTACTTC
cdr3_aa: CASTTQTSGFSYEQYF

v_call: TRBV27
j_call: TRBJ2-7
d_call: .
clone_size: .
cdr3_nt: TGTGCCAGCAGACGCGGGACGCACGTCTCCTACGAGCAGTACTTC
cdr3_aa: CASRRGTHVSYEQYF

v_call: TRBV13
j_call: TRBJ2-7
d_call: TRBD2
clone_size: .
cdr3_nt: TGTGCCAGCAGCTGGAGGGCTAGCGGAGACCTCGAGCAGTACTTC
cdr3_aa: CASSWRASGDLEQYF

v_call: TRBV11-2
j_call: TRBJ2-7
d_call: TRBD1
clone_size: .
cdr3_nt: TGTGCCAGCAGCTTATCACGGGGACAGGGGGTTCTGTACTTC
cdr3_aa: CASSLSRGQGVLYF

v_call: TRBV4-1
j_call: TRBJ1-5
d_call: .
clone_size: few
cdr3_nt: TGCGCCAGCAGCCAAGGGCCAGGGGGCAATCAGCCCCAGCATTTT
cdr3_aa: CASSQGPGGNQPQHF

v_call: TRBV28
j_call: TRBJ1-1
d_call: .
clone_size: .
cdr3_nt: TGTGCCAGCAGTCCGGGAAGGGGTGTAGGCCCAAACCCGAACACTGAAGCTTTCTTT
cdr3_aa: CASSPGRGVGPNPNTEAFF

v_call: TRBV9
j_call: TRBJ2-3
d_call: .
clone_size: .
cdr3_nt: TGTGCCAGCAGCGTCTGGGACACAGATACGCAGTATTTT
cdr3_aa: CASSVWDTDTQYF

v_call: TRBV6-1
j_call: TRBJ1-1
d_call: TRBD1
clone_size: few
cdr3_nt: TGTGCCAGCAGGGGCGGGACAGGGCCTGAAGCTTTCTTT
cdr3_aa: CASRGGTGPEAFF

v_call: TRBV5-6
j_call: TRBJ2-7
d_call: TRBD1
clone_size: .
cdr3_nt: TGTGCCAGCACCCCCTGGGGGACAGGGTCCTACGAGCAGTACTTC
cdr3_aa: CASTPWGTGSYEQYF

v_call: TRBV4-3
j_call: TRBJ2-1
d_call: .
clone_size: .
cdr3_nt: TGCGCCAGCAACCCGGACGGAAGCTCCTACAATGAGCAGTTCTTC
cdr3_aa: CASNPDGSSYNEQFF

v_call: TRBV10-1
j_call: TRBJ2-7
d_call: TRBD2
clone_size: .
cdr3_nt: TGCGCCAATCAGCGGGGTGACTACGAGCAGTACTTC
cdr3_aa: CANQRGDYEQYF

v_call: TRBV7-8
j_call: TRBJ1-1
d_call: .
clone_size: .
cdr3_nt: TGTGCCAGCAGCTCGGACATTAAAGGCACTGAAGCTTTCTTT
cdr3_aa: CASSSDIKGTEAFF

v_call: TRBV4-1
j_call: TRBJ2-2
d_call: .
clone_size: .
cdr3_nt: TGCGCCAGCAGCCCGGATTCCCACACTACCGGGGAGCTGTTTTTT
cdr3_aa: CASSPDSHTTGELFF

v_call: TRBV5-5
j_call: TRBJ1-1
d_call: .
clone_size: .
cdr3_nt: TGTGCCAGCATAAACCCGAACACTGAAGCTTTCTTT
cdr3_aa: CASINPNTEAFF

v_call: TRBV28
j_call: TRBJ2-2
d_call: TRBD1
clone_size: .
cdr3_nt: TGTGCCAGCAGGACGATTCCGGGACAGGGTGATACCGGGGAGCTGTTTTTT
cdr3_aa: CASRTIPGQGDTGELFF

v_call: TRBV4-1
j_call: TRBJ2-7
d_call: TRBD1
clone_size: .
cdr3_nt: TGCGCCAGCAGCGCGACCGGGACAGGGAGTCTTGGGGAGCAGTACTTC
cdr3_aa: CASSATGTGSLGEQYF

v_call: TRBV14
j_call: TRBJ2-2
d_call: TRBD1
clone_size: .
cdr3_nt: TGTGCCAGCAGCCAAGATTCCGGGACAGGGATTAACACCGGGGAGCTGTTTTTT
cdr3_aa: CASSQDSGTGINTGELFF